The 4 T cell receptor beta chains reported below all come from one sample, sequenced in a study of early T cells in non-severe SARS-CoV-2 infection. One entry per CDR3 protein results from TCRdb running MiXCR on the 5' RACE reads. The sample yields 50,000 or so distinct CDR3 sequences, less than 15% seen once. The sequenced sample consisted of whole blood. The receptors shown here come from an adult who was a healthcare worker with PCR-confirmed SARS-CoV-2 infection or an uninfected control (not recorded which).

The table lists this clonotype with many counts. The chain recombines TRBV7-2 with TRBJ2-7, with 8 bases lining up with TRBD2. This CDR3 comprises 13 residues. Germline CDR1 reads SGHTA; CDR2 reads FQGNSA. J was trimmed by 6 bases and V by 7 bases; bases with no gene match: 8. This CDR3 reads CASNPSGSAEQYF. The CDR3 coding sequence is TGTGCCAGCAACCCCAGCGGGAGTGCCGAGCAGTACTTC.

In this sample, this clonotype turned up once. V and J are TRBV3-1 and TRBJ2-2, with 8 bases matching TRBD1. V lost 4 bases and J lost 3; bases outside the gene matches: 4. There are 15 residues in the CDR3. Germline loops: CDR1 LGHDT, CDR2 YNNKEL (reference sequence). The CDR3 DNA reads as TGTGCCAGCAGCCCCACAGGGGGTCACACCGGGGAGCTGTTTTTT. Translated: CASSPTGGHTGELFF.

This clonotype was recorded many times. The chain carries TRBV20-1 and TRBJ1-1; D not certain. Germline CDR1 is DFQATT and CDR2 is SNEGSKA (reference sequence). The CDR3 is made up of 16 amino acids. V lost 5 bases, J lost 4 bases, and 23 bases lay in between. The CDR3 is CSAPSRAARSLTEAFF. The CDR3 region has the DNA TGCAGTGCTCCCTCTAGGGCCGCTAGGAGCCTCACTGAAGCTTTCTTT.

At least ten counts were recorded for this clonotype. The CDR3, as DNA: TGTGCCAGCAGTTTTCAGCTCGGTCCGAGGGGAACCGGGGAGCTGTTTTTT. Its protein is CASSFQLGPRGTGELFF. The V call is TRBV28, the J call TRBJ2-2; D may be TRBD1 or TRBD2 (5 bases each). The length of the CDR3 is 17 residues. Trimming took off 3 bases at V and 5 bases at J, with 19 bases between the two ends. Germline CDR1 is MDHEN and CDR2 is SYDVKM.